The 15 T cell receptor beta chains reported below all come from one sample, sequenced in a study of T cells in women clearing cervical HPV infection. The protocol was immunoSEQ multiplex PCR, while the TCRdb copy is restricted to in-frame clones and leaves out a portion. In all, the sample yields about 41,000 clones. Sequencing input: blood buffy coat. The source is a woman aged 18-69 years with a cervical HPV16 infection that either progressed to CIN3+ or cleared (not recorded which).

Points on this clone: Read sequence stops 3 residues before the CDR3 end, and the germline J gene provides the missing end. The chain joins TRBV20-1 to TRBJ2-2; 7 bases are shared with TRBD1. Germline assignment: CDR1 DFQATT and CDR2 SNEGSKA (reference sequence). The CDR3 contains 16 residues. J was trimmed by 1 base and V by 5 bases; bases with no gene match: 10. The CDR3 loop is CSAGPLWTGNTGELFF. CDR3 bases read: TGCAGTGCTGGGCCTCTGTGGACAGGGAACACCGGGGAG.

With regard to this clone: The CDR3 is cut off 3 residues early in the read; its end comes from the germline J gene. The same CDR3 arises from other DNA sequences in this sample as well. The chain links TRBV2 to TRBJ1-5; unclear D gene. CDR3 length: 14 residues. V was cut by 3 bases and J by 0 bases, with 6 bases left in between. Per the germline V gene, CDR1 is SNHLY and CDR2 is FYNNEI. CDR3 DNA (partial): TGTGCCAGCAGTGAGGGCAGTAGCAATCAGCCC. This codes for CASSEGSSNQP. The entire CDR3 reads CASSEGSSNQPQHF.

As concerns this clone: The read halts 3 residues ahead of the CDR3 end, with the missing end drawn from the germline J gene. This chain connects TRBV7-2 to TRBJ2-7, with D possibly TRBD1 on 6 matching bases. V was shortened by 6 bases and J by 1 base, with 13 bases between the two germline ends. CDR3 length: 14 amino acids. Germline V CDR1 and CDR2: SGHTA, FQGNSA. CDR3 DNA, as far as it was read: TGTGCCAGCAGTTTTGACGACAGGTCCTACGAG. It codes for CASSFDDRSYE. The complete CDR3 sequence is CASSFDDRSYEQYF.

Details on this clone: The CDR3 end is not reached by the read, which stops 3 residues before it; the germline J gene fills it in. The chain links TRBV19 to TRBJ2-2; a weak D match, TRBD1 (5 bases). CDR3 size: 14 residues. Germline V gives CDR1 LNHDA, CDR2 SQIVND (reference sequence). Trimming removed 0 bases from V and 5 bases from J, with 7 bases in between. The CDR3 sequence: CASSIERGTGELFF. Partial CDR3 DNA: TGTGCCAGTAGTATAGAAAGGGGTACCGGGGAG.

Turning to this clone: The read is 3 residues too short to cover the CDR3 end, so that end is filled in from the germline J gene. The V and J genes are TRBV5-1 and TRBJ1-2; 8 bases agree with TRBD1. Germline values: CDR1 SGHRS, CDR2 YFSETQ. Trimming at V came to 5 bases and at J to 3 bases, leaving 0 bases not matched to a gene. This CDR3 contains 12 residues. CDR3 sequence: CASRQGDYGYTF. The DNA read from the CDR3 is TGCGCCAGCAGACAGGGGGACTATGGC.

With regard to this clone: One junction end disagrees with the germline gene, perhaps due to a read error. The observed sequence ends 3 residues before the CDR3 terminus, with the missing tail filled in from the germline J gene. This chain joins TRBV7-7 and TRBJ2-3; TRBD1 aligns across 8 bases. Germline-derived CDR1 and CDR2 are SSHAT and FNYEAQ (reference sequence). The CDR3 runs to 15 residues. CDR3 bases read: TGTGCTAGCAGCCCCGGGACAGGAGGCACAGATACG. Its protein product is CASSPGTGGTDT. The complete CDR3 sequence is CASSPGTGGTDTQYF.

On this clone itself: The read comes to an end 3 residues before the CDR3 does, leaving the germline J gene to fill in the end. The chain joins TRBV19 to TRBJ1-5; 8 bases are shared with TRBD1. Per germline, CDR1 LNHDA and CDR2 SQIVND (reference sequence). This CDR3 contains 17 residues. With V trimmed by 7 bases and J by 4 bases, 15 bases remained unmatched. This CDR3 reads CASMGQGAPLGNQPQHF. The DNA read from the CDR3 is TGTGCCAGTATGGGGCAGGGGGCACCCCTAGGGAATCAGCCC.

With regard to this clone: Read coverage stops 3 residues before the CDR3 terminus; the germline J gene supplies the remainder. The chain uses TRBV5-1 and TRBJ2-2, with 10 bases matching TRBD1. CDR1 is SGHRS and CDR2 is YFSETQ in the germline V gene. With 3 bases clipped from V and 8 bases from J, the junction kept 7 bases outside the gene matches. The CDR3 runs 15 residues. The DNA read from the CDR3 is TGCGCCAGCAGCTCCGCGACAGGGGGCGAGGGGGAG. Protein product: CASSSATGGEGE. The whole CDR3 sequence is CASSSATGGEGELFF.

Concerning this clone: Read data end 3 residues before the CDR3 end; the end is taken from the germline J gene. Other DNA sequences of this sample code for an identical CDR3. This rearrangement joins TRBV7-3 to TRBJ2-1; 16 nucleotides agree with TRBD2. The germline V gene has CDR1 SGHTA and CDR2 FQGTGA. V lost 6 bases, J lost 9 bases, and 5 bases stayed unmatched. This CDR3 region has 15 residues. The sequenced CDR3 bases are TGTGCCAGCAGTCCGGGGACTAGCGGGGGGGTTGAG. This gives the protein CASSPGTSGGVE. The entire CDR3 reads CASSPGTSGGVEQFF.

Turning to this clone: The CDR3 end falls 3 residues outside the read, so it is completed with the germline J gene. This chain connects TRBV5-1 to TRBJ2-5; possible D gene TRBD2, 5 bases. The V and J ends lost 5 bases and 1 base respectively, with 12 bases between them. The CDR3 consists of 14 residues. Per the germline V gene, CDR1 is SGHRS and CDR2 is YFSETQ. CDR3 loop: CASSPPGVQETQYF. The CDR3 DNA, read in part, is TGCGCCAGCAGTCCACCCGGGGTCCAAGAGACC.

Incomplete CDR3 DNA: TGCGCCAGCAGCCAAGATAGGCAAGGGGGCGCTTATGAAAAA. Translation: CASSQDRQGGAYEK. In full, the CDR3 reads CASSQDRQGGAYEKLFF. This rearrangement joins TRBV4-1 to TRBJ1-4; TRBD1 matches 7 bases. The read stops 3 residues short of the end of the CDR3; the missing end is completed from the germline J gene. The V gene end was trimmed by 0 bases and the J gene end by 6 bases; junction bases not matched to a gene: 10. There are 17 residues in the CDR3. Germline values: CDR1 MGHRA, CDR2 YSYEKL.

A word on this clone: The read finishes 3 residues shy of the CDR3 end, and the germline J gene is used to complete it. The rearrangement uses TRBV5-1 and TRBJ2-3, with no clear D. Trimming shortened V by 4 bases and J by 0 bases, and 24 bases separated the two germline ends. Germline loops: CDR1 SGHRS, CDR2 YFSETQ. The CDR3 runs 19 residues. The CDR3 loop reads CASSPPGLPHFISTDTQYF. The CDR3 bases that were read are TGCGCCAGCAGCCCCCCGGGTTTGCCACATTTCATCAGCACAGATACG.

To note about this clone: The DNA ends 3 residues before the CDR3 does, and the rest of the CDR3 is filled in from the germline J gene. This sequence joins TRBV19 and TRBJ1-5; 10 bases are a match to TRBD1. The CDR3 totals 17 residues. CDR1 LNHDA and CDR2 SQIVND come from the germline V gene (reference sequence). J was trimmed by 2 bases and V by 7 bases; bases with no gene match: 11. CDR3 DNA (partial): TGTGCCAGTATCCCGGGACAGGGGAGTTTGGGCAATCAGCCC. It is translated as CASIPGQGSLGNQP. The CDR3, in full, reads CASIPGQGSLGNQPQHF. The full variable domain, with the rest looked up from reference TRBV19 and TRBJ1-5, is DGGITQSPKYLFRKEGQNVTLSCEQNLNHDAMYWYRQDPGQGLRLIYYSQIVNDFQKGDIAEGYSVSREKKESFPLTVTSAQKNPTAFYLCASIPGQGSLGNQPQHFGDGTRLSIL.

Worth noting for this clone: The read comes to an end 3 residues before the CDR3 does, leaving the germline J gene to fill in the end. The V and J genes are TRBV29-1 and TRBJ2-1, with a tentative D call TRBD1 (6 bases). V lost 7 bases and J lost 7, with 17 bases in between. The germline V gene has CDR1 SQVTM and CDR2 ANQGSEA. The CDR3 extends over 13 amino acids. The CDR3 loop reads CSASGAAVNEQFF. The CDR3 DNA, read in part, is TGCAGCGCCTCAGGGGCCGCTGTGAATGAG.

Notes on this clone: The read comes to an end 3 residues before the CDR3 does, leaving the germline J gene to fill in the end. The chain couples TRBV9 to TRBJ2-5, with D maybe TRBD1 (6 bases). Germline loops: CDR1 SGDLS, CDR2 YYNGEE. V was clipped by 3 bases and J by 2 bases, with 11 bases between them. CDR3 length: 14 amino acids. CDR3 sequence: CASSALDRQETQYF. The CDR3 bases that were read are TGTGCCAGCAGCGCCCTCGACAGGCAAGAGACC.